Presented here are 6 T cell receptor beta chains from one specimen sequenced in a study of OX40 agonist ivuxolimab in advanced cancers. Produced via immunoSEQ multiplex PCR; TCRdb's table is partial and in-frame only. This table holds 70,000 to 80,000 clones, approximately 94% found once. The specimen was CD4+ or CD8+ T cells sorted from blood, collected in a trial of the OX40 agonist ivuxolimab. The receptors here all came from an adult with an advanced solid tumor such as melanoma, head and neck, liver or kidney cancer.

The chain recombines TRBV19 with TRBJ2-2; 12 nucleotides agree with TRBD2. The ends lost 5 bases at V and 7 bases at J; junction bases unmatched: 20. There are 20 residues in the CDR3. The germline V gene encodes CDR1 LNHDA and CDR2 SQIVND (reference sequence). The CDR3 here is CASSVRHGLAGTGKGGELFF. CDR3 DNA sequence: TGTGCCAGTAGTGTGAGGCACGGACTAGCGGGAACAGGAAAGGGCGGGGAGCTGTTTTTT.

This chain links TRBV13 with TRBJ2-3, with 8 bases matching TRBD2. CDR3 length: 17 residues. Germline lookup yields CDR1 PRHDT and CDR2 FYEKMQ (reference sequence). With V trimmed by 5 bases and J by 6 bases, 16 bases remained unmatched. CDR3 in amino acids: CASSQHGTSGEYDTQYF. The CDR3 nucleotides are TGTGCCAGCAGCCAACATGGCACTAGCGGAGAGTATGATACGCAGTATTTT.

The chain employs TRBV30 and TRBJ2-5; 8 nucleotides agree with TRBD2. With V trimmed by 5 bases and J by 0 bases, 14 bases remained unmatched. Per germline, CDR1 GTSNPN and CDR2 SVGIG (reference sequence). There are 17 residues in the CDR3. The CDR3 sequence is CAWGVTWASGYQETQYF. The CDR3 nucleotides read TGTGCCTGGGGAGTGACCTGGGCTAGCGGGTACCAAGAGACCCAGTACTTC.

The V gene is TRBV6-5, the J gene TRBJ1-1; D is perhaps TRBD1 (6 bases). Germline lookup yields CDR1 MNHEY and CDR2 SVGAGI. Trimming removed 4 bases at V and 5 bases at J, with 17 bases between. The CDR3 sequence is 15 residues long. Here the CDR3 DNA reads TGTGCCAGCAGTTTCTTAACAGGGACCCCTACTGAAGCTTTCTTT. Its protein is CASSFLTGTPTEAFF.

This clone came up once. J is TRBJ2-2 and V is TRBV6-4; unclear D gene. CDR3 length equals 16 residues. CDR1 is MRHNA and CDR2 is SNTAGT in the germline V gene. V was cut by 0 bases and J by 1 base, with 9 bases left in between. The CDR3 region has the DNA TGTGCCAGCAGTGACTCCGGGCAGGTGAACACCGGGGAGCTGTTTTTT. As protein: CASSDSGQVNTGELFF.

The chain carries TRBV27 and TRBJ2-3; a possible D gene is TRBD2 (5 bases). V shed 8 bases and J shed 2 bases, with 11 bases lying between them. This CDR3 has 13 residues. Germline lookup yields CDR1 MNHEY and CDR2 SMNVEV (reference sequence). The CDR3 here is CASSRGLTDTQYF. CDR3 nucleotide sequence: TGTGCCAGCTCAAGAGGGCTCACAGATACGCAGTATTTT.